This T cell receptor (beta chain) comes out of a study of cytomegalovirus exposure and HLA in healthy donors. The germline V gene has CDR1 LNHDA and CDR2 SQIVND (reference sequence). The CDR3 runs to 11 residues. The V end was cut by 4 bases, the J end by 7 bases, with 5 bases between. The repertoire was sequenced with immunoSEQ multiplex PCR; TCRdb's copy has only in-frame clones and lacks some. The sample includes some 150,000 clones, about 89% of them seen just once. Study results and limitations: Some public TCRs appeared in many individuals, while most sequences were rare.

For this clone: The antigen is not known.

The sequencing input was PBMCs. This clonotype originated in a young man in good health and CMV-seropositive. This rearrangement joins TRBV19 to TRBJ1-5, with D possibly TRBD1 on 5 matching bases. This CDR3 reads CASSKGQPQHF. CDR3 nucleotide sequence: TGTGCCAGTAGTAAGGGGCAGCCCCAGCATTTT.